This T cell receptor beta chain was recorded in a study of cytomegalovirus exposure and HLA in healthy donors. Study conclusions and caveats: A later analysis reportedly found fewer N-insertions in an Asian-associated ancestry cluster than the approximately 660-donor mean. Most TCRs appeared rarely, but some public TCRs recurred in many donors. At a 0.05 false discovery rate, a later analysis found about 17,000 TCR beta sequences to be associated with HLA alleles. As immune exposure information, only CMV serostatus was available.

Both 60 Vbeta primers and 13 Jbeta primers went into the PCR. Here immunoSEQ multiplex PCR was the method, and the copy in TCRdb shows in-frame clones only, minus some. Of some 200,000 clones in the sample, over 75% were seen once. With respect to this clone: Its antigen is unknown.

The CDR3 is 17 residues long. Per the germline V gene, CDR1 is SNHLY and CDR2 is FYNNEI. V lost 6 bases and J lost 1; bases outside the gene matches: 8. The clonotype was recovered from a man between 18 and 29 years old in good health and CMV-seronegative. What was sequenced was PBMCs. The chain combines TRBV2 with TRBJ2-3; TRBD2 agrees at 12 bases. In DNA, the CDR3 is TGTGCCAGCAGCTCGCCCGGGACTAGCGGGCGCACAGATACGCAGTATTTT. This codes for CASSSPGTSGRTDTQYF.